The rows below give T cell receptor beta chains drawn from one sample of a study of early T cells in non-severe SARS-CoV-2 infection. Each CDR3 protein gets one entry after TCRdb re-called the 5' RACE reads with MiXCR. The sample comprises approximately 70,000 distinct CDR3 sequences, around 10% of which are singletons, and around 15% rests with the top ten. This specimen consisted of whole blood, obtained at baseline. All receptors come from an adult who was a healthcare worker with PCR-confirmed SARS-CoV-2 infection or an uninfected control (not recorded which). The donor label of this sample is uncertain. Both conserved end residues are part of each CDR3. D genes are given only for firm matches. Only part of the rows carry a size: once, few, many, or a class if the clone is expanded.

clone_size | j_call | d_call | v_call | cdr3_nt | cdr3_aa
NA | TRBJ1-1 | TRBD1 | TRBV27 | TGTGCCAGCAGTTTACGGACAGGGGGCAACACTGAAGCTTTCTTT | CASSLRTGGNTEAFF
NA | TRBJ2-3 | NA | TRBV18 | TGTGCCAGCTCACCTATGGATACGCAGTATTTT | CASSPMDTQYF
NA | TRBJ2-3 | NA | TRBV9 | TGTGCCAGCAGCGTAGGGACCCCTCCGGGCACAGATACGCAGTATTTT | CASSVGTPPGTDTQYF
few | TRBJ1-2 | NA | TRBV18 | TGTGCCAGCTCACCATTCGATCGCTATGGCTACACCTTC | CASSPFDRYGYTF
NA | TRBJ1-3 | NA | TRBV27 | TGTGCCAGCAGTTTATTTGCGTCCCCTGGAAACACCATATATTTT | CASSLFASPGNTIYF
few | TRBJ1-1 | NA | TRBV12-3/TRBV12-4 | TGTGCCAGCAGGTTGACCATGAACACTGAAGCTTTCTTT | CASRLTMNTEAFF
many | TRBJ1-5 | NA | TRBV5-1 | TGCGCCAGCAGCTTGGCGGGTAGCAATCAGCCCCAGCATTTT | CASSLAGSNQPQHF
many | TRBJ2-3 | TRBD2 | TRBV4-1 | TGCGCCAGCAGCCCAACTAGCGGGGTTAGCACAGATACGCAGTATTTT | CASSPTSGVSTDTQYF
many | TRBJ1-2 | TRBD1 | TRBV6-6 | TGTGCCAGCAGATCCGGGACAGCCTATGGCTACACCTTC | CASRSGTAYGYTF
many | TRBJ1-1 | NA | TRBV29-1 | TGCAGCGTTGAGTCCGGGTTCACTGAAGCTTTCTTT | CSVESGFTEAFF
few | TRBJ2-1 | NA | TRBV12-3/TRBV12-4 | TGTGCCAGCAGTTTAAGGTCGGGGGACAAGGATGAGCAGTTCTTC | CASSLRSGDKDEQFF
many | TRBJ2-2 | TRBD1 | TRBV20-1 | TGCAGTGCCGTACAGGGGGCTAACACCGGGGAGCTGTTTTTT | CSAVQGANTGELFF
many | TRBJ1-2 | NA | TRBV7-6 | TGTGCCAGCAAGGGGACTGCCGGATCCGTCACCTTC | CASKGTAGSVTF
few | TRBJ1-6 | NA | TRBV20-1 | TGCAGTGCCGCACCCCTCTCTCCGGTTTCACCCCTCCACTTT | CSAAPLSPVSPLHF
NA | TRBJ2-5 | NA | TRBV20-1 | TGCAGTGCTAGAGATACCGGGGGCGGCAGGGAAGAGACCCAGTACTTC | CSARDTGGGREETQYF
NA | TRBJ1-5 | NA | TRBV2 | TGTGCCAGCAGTGCGGGGGGCGCGAGGAATCAGCCCCAGCATTTT | CASSAGGARNQPQHF
NA | TRBJ1-4 | NA | TRBV5-6 | TGTGCCAGCAGCTTGCTACGAAATGAAAAACTGTTTTTT | CASSLLRNEKLFF
many | TRBJ2-7 | NA | TRBV6-1 | TGTGCCAGCACCCGGGGCCCCGCCTCCTACGAGCAGTACTTC | CASTRGPASYEQYF
few | TRBJ2-3 | NA | TRBV18 | TGTGCCAGCTCACCTGGGGCCGATGGTACGCAGTATTTT | CASSPGADGTQYF
many | TRBJ2-3 | NA | TRBV29-1 | TGCAGCGCGATGTCAGATACGCAGTATTTT | CSAMSDTQYF
few | TRBJ1-1 | TRBD1 | TRBV11-2 | TGTGCCAGCAGCCTGGACAGGGTGGACGCTTTCTTT | CASSLDRVDAFF
few | TRBJ1-1 | NA | TRBV30 | TGTGCCTGGAGGGGAGGCTACATGAACACTGAAGCTTTCTTT | CAWRGGYMNTEAFF
many | TRBJ2-1 | NA | TRBV2 | TGTGCCAGCAGGGGTATGGGCAAGTTCTTC | CASRGMGKFF
many | TRBJ2-5 | NA | TRBV2 | TGTGCCAGCAGTGCTATCTTCTCGAAGACCCAGTACTTC | CASSAIFSKTQYF
NA | TRBJ1-2 | TRBD1 | TRBV29-1 | TGCAGCGCCGCGACAGGGACCTATGGCTACACCTTC | CSAATGTYGYTF
few | TRBJ2-6 | NA | TRBV5-1 | TGCGCCAGCAGCTTAAAATCTGGGGCCAACGTCCTGACTTTC | CASSLKSGANVLTF
few | TRBJ2-7 | TRBD1 | TRBV20-1 | TGCAGTGCTAGAGCCCTTGGACAGGTCCGGGAGCAGTACTTC | CSARALGQVREQYF
NA | TRBJ2-2 | TRBD2 | TRBV9 | TGTGCCAGCAGCGTAGTGGGACTAGCGGGAGCCGGGAAGCTGTTTTTT | CASSVVGLAGAGKLFF
many | TRBJ2-4 | NA | TRBV11-2 | TGTGCCAGCAGCCTCTCATCCTTTGTAGCCAAAAACATTCAGTACTTC | CASSLSSFVAKNIQYF
NA | TRBJ2-7 | NA | TRBV11-2 | TGTGCCAGCAGCTTAGGTCAATACGAGCAGTACTTC | CASSLGQYEQYF
NA | TRBJ2-4 | NA | TRBV29-1 | TGCAGCGGACCGGCTCGGAAAGCCAAAAACATTCAGTACTTC | CSGPARKAKNIQYF
few | TRBJ1-2 | NA | TRBV28 | TGTGCCACCTCGGGAGTAAACTATGGCTACACCTTC | CATSGVNYGYTF
many | TRBJ2-3 | NA | TRBV20-1 | TGCAGTGCTGCAAAGGGGGGGGTAGGCACAGATACGCAGTATTTT | CSAAKGGVGTDTQYF
NA | TRBJ2-3 | TRBD2 | TRBV7-2 | TGTGCCAGCAGCTTAGGCTCGGGGGGGCCCTCGGGTACGCAGTATTTT | CASSLGSGGPSGTQYF
few | TRBJ1-2 | TRBD1 | TRBV27 | TGTGCCAGCGCATTACAGGGGCCTAACTATGGCTACACCTTC | CASALQGPNYGYTF